The 28 T cell receptor beta chains reported below all come from one sample, sequenced in a study of response to subunit inactivated influenza vaccine. TCRdb called the RT-PCR reads again in MiXCR, with one record for every CDR3 protein. The profile shows a few hundred thousand distinct CDR3 sequences, 9% to 15% of them singletons. The specimen comprised non-naive T cells sorted from PBMCs, sampled approximately 15 days before vaccination. The receptors derive from a man aged 45 to 65 who received an inactivated influenza vaccine.

This clonotype has a count of ten or more. Here the CDR3 DNA reads TGTGCCAGCAGTGAGGAGGGGAGAGGGCAGCCCCAGCATTTT. Protein: CASSEEGRGQPQHF. The J gene is TRBJ1-5, the V gene TRBV6-1; D perhaps matches TRBD1 (5 bases). Trimming took off 3 bases at V and 7 bases at J, with 13 bases between the two ends. The germline gives CDR1 MNHNS, CDR2 SASEGT. The CDR3 has 14 amino acids.

This sequence joins TRBV3-1 and TRBJ2-3; D is uncertain. Germline values: CDR1 LGHDT, CDR2 YNNKEL (reference sequence). The CDR3 sequence is 11 residues long. V dropped 6 bases and J dropped 8 bases, with 9 bases sitting between them. The CDR3 here is CASSHRVTQYF. The CDR3 bases are TGTGCCAGCAGTCATCGGGTTACGCAGTATTTT.

V is TRBV6-5 and J is TRBJ2-2, with D possibly TRBD1 on 6 matching bases. This CDR3 is built from 16 residues. V was pared by 2 bases and J by 5 bases, with 15 bases between. Germline V lookup: CDR1 MNHEY, CDR2 SVGAGI. The CDR3 loop reads CASSYAGMGATGELFF. The CDR3 DNA is TGTGCCAGCAGTTACGCAGGGATGGGGGCTACCGGGGAGCTGTTTTTT.

This clonotype has just a few counts. V is TRBV5-1 and J is TRBJ1-1, with a weak D call TRBD1 (6 bases). V was pared by 2 bases and J by 4 bases, with 12 bases between. The CDR3 loop spans 14 amino acids. CDR1 is SGHRS and CDR2 is YFSETQ in the germline V gene. CDR3 coding DNA: TGCGCCAGCAGCTTCGGACAGACCTTCACTGAAGCTTTCTTT. This translates into CASSFGQTFTEAFF.

The V gene is TRBV7-2, the J gene TRBJ2-2, with D possibly being TRBD1 (5 bases). The CDR3 is made up of 15 amino acids. Germline CDR1 SGHTA, CDR2 FQGNSA. V was trimmed by 4 bases and J by 2 bases, leaving 11 bases between them. CDR3 DNA sequence: TGTGCCAGCAGCTCGGACGGACACAACACCGGGGAGCTGTTTTTT. Translated, it gives CASSSDGHNTGELFF.

This clonotype was observed at least ten times. The rearrangement joins TRBV6-5 to TRBJ1-2, with D possibly being TRBD1 (6 bases). Germline-derived CDR1 and CDR2 are MNHEY and SVGAGI. The V and J ends lost 0 bases and 8 bases respectively, with 16 bases between them. This CDR3 contains 15 residues. CDR3 loop: CASSYSTRGGLGYTF. In nucleotides, the CDR3 is TGTGCCAGCAGTTACTCGACGAGGGGGGGTCTCGGCTACACCTTC.

V and J are TRBV7-8 and TRBJ2-7, with TRBD1 matching 12 bases. The CDR3 has 14 amino acids. The junction had 7 bases not matched to a gene; V was cut back by 6 bases and J by 7 bases. Germline CDR1 reads SGHVS; CDR2 reads FQNEAQ. CDR3 in DNA: TGTGCCAGCAGACGGGACAGGGGGCTGCGGGAGCAGTACTTC. It specifies CASRRDRGLREQYF.

The table lists this clonotype with many counts. The chain uses TRBV20-1 and TRBJ1-2; D is undetermined. The CDR3 extends over 13 amino acids. V lost 5 bases to trimming and J lost 2 bases, with 12 bases between them. Germline CDR1 and CDR2: DFQATT and SNEGSKA (reference sequence). CDR3 DNA: TGCAGTGCTCAATTGCGGGCGAACTATGGCTACACCTTC. Protein: CSAQLRANYGYTF.

This clonotype was found a few times. DNA of the CDR3: TGTGCCAGCAGCCCTGGACAGCTTACCACCTACGAGCAGTACTTC. This codes for CASSPGQLTTYEQYF. This chain links TRBV5-5 with TRBJ2-7; weak D call: TRBD1 (6 bases). In germline, CDR1 is SGHKS, CDR2 YYEKEE (reference sequence). Trimming stripped 4 bases from V and 2 bases from J, with 16 bases between. The CDR3 is 15 amino acids. The full variable domain, its missing parts supplied by reference TRBV5-5 and TRBJ2-7, is DAGVTQSPTHLIKTRGQQVTLRCSPISGHKSVSWYQQVLGQGPQFIFQYYEKEERGRGNFPDRFSARQFPNYSSELNVNALLLGDSALYLCASSPGQLTTYEQYFGPGTRLTVT.

The gene calls are TRBV28 and TRBJ2-7, with TRBD1 identical over 12 bases. This CDR3 has 15 residues. The V gene's germline CDR1 is MDHEN and CDR2 SYDVKM. V dropped 6 bases and J dropped 5; count of bases not matched to a gene: 8. CDR3 DNA: TGTGCCAGCAGCCTCCCGGGACAGGGGGCCAACGAGCAGTACTTC. This codes for CASSLPGQGANEQYF.

This chain joins TRBV20-1 and TRBJ2-5; D not certain. Trimming removed 2 bases at V and 5 bases at J, with 12 bases between. The CDR3 is 13 amino acids. Germline lookup yields CDR1 DFQATT and CDR2 SNEGSKA (reference sequence). CDR3 region: CSARSTGRETQYF. The CDR3 DNA follows: TGCAGTGCTAGATCCACCGGTCGTGAGACCCAGTACTTC.

Ten or more counts support this clonotype. V usage is TRBV29-1 and J usage is TRBJ2-7, with 9 bases aligning to TRBD1. This CDR3 has 12 amino acids. In germline, CDR1 is SQVTM, CDR2 ANQGSEA. Trimming cost V 5 bases and J 2 bases; bases outside gene matches: 1. CDR3 sequence (DNA): TGCAGCGTTCGACAGGGGGCCTACGAGCAGTACTTC. Translation gives CSVRQGAYEQYF.

The table lists this clonotype with a few counts. The chain has TRBV27 and TRBJ2-1, with 10 nucleotides matching TRBD2. V shed 5 bases and J 7 bases; nucleotides not matched to a gene: 11. Germline V gene data show CDR1 as MNHEY and CDR2 as SMNVEV (reference sequence). The CDR3 loop spans 16 amino acids. For the CDR3, the DNA is TGTGCCAGCAGTCGCGGACTAGCGGTGATAAGGAATGAGCAGTTCTTC. Translated: CASSRGLAVIRNEQFF.

There are a few counts of this clonotype. The J gene is TRBJ2-7, the V gene TRBV18; 9 nucleotides agree with TRBD1. Trimming cost V 1 base and J 6 bases; bases outside gene matches: 4. CDR3 length: 14 amino acids. The V gene's germline CDR1 is KGHSH and CDR2 LQKENI. The CDR3 protein is CASSPRMGQGEQYF. CDR3 coding DNA: TGTGCCAGCTCACCACGTATGGGACAGGGCGAGCAGTACTTC.

This clonotype was counted only a few times. The genes are TRBV11-2 and TRBJ2-1; 13 bases are a match to TRBD2. From germline, CDR1 is SGHAT and CDR2 FQNNGV. The trim removed 4 bases at V and 3 bases at J, leaving 0 bases unmatched. There are 15 residues in the CDR3. This chain's CDR3 is CASSWTSGGYNEQFF. In DNA, the CDR3 is TGTGCCAGCAGCTGGACTAGCGGGGGCTACAATGAGCAGTTCTTC.

This clonotype was seen more than once but under ten times. This chain connects TRBV28 to TRBJ2-7; TRBD1 aligns across 9 bases. J lost 3 bases, V lost 6 bases, and 6 bases had no gene match. CDR1 is MDHEN, CDR2 SYDVKM, per germline. CDR3 length: 14 amino acids. This chain's CDR3 is CASRPTGQGYEQYF. The DNA of the CDR3 is TGTGCCAGCAGACCCACGGGACAGGGCTACGAGCAGTACTTC.

This clonotype appeared many times. This chain uses TRBV12-3 or TRBV12-4 with TRBJ2-1; D remains unclear. This CDR3 has 15 residues. Trimming removed 6 bases from V and 2 bases from J, with 14 bases in between. In DNA, the CDR3 is TGTGCCAGCAGAGTAGACTCCGGCCCCTACAATGAGCAGTTCTTC. It translates to CASRVDSGPYNEQFF.

This clonotype has more than one count but fewer than ten. The rearrangement joins TRBV7-2 to TRBJ1-3; D remains ambiguous. The CDR3 covers 17 residues. Germline V CDR1 and CDR2: SGHTA, FQGNSA. Trimming stripped 6 bases from V and 0 bases from J, with 18 bases between. The CDR3 region is CASSSPASGRSGNTIYF. The CDR3 nucleotides read TGTGCCAGCAGTTCCCCGGCGTCCGGACGCTCTGGAAACACCATATATTTT.

The table lists this clonotype with many counts. The genes are TRBV2 and TRBJ2-4; D perhaps matches TRBD2 (6 bases). The CDR3 totals 15 residues. Germline loops: CDR1 SNHLY, CDR2 FYNNEI. V lost 5 bases, J lost 1 base, and 12 bases lay in between. This CDR3 is CASSSQGLAKNIQYF. The CDR3 DNA is TGTGCCAGCAGTTCCCAGGGACTTGCCAAAAACATTCAGTACTTC. The full variable domain, completed using reference TRBV2 and TRBJ2-4, is EPEVTQTPSHQVTQMGQEVILRCVPISNHLYFYWYRQILGQKVEFLVSFYNNEISEKSEIFDDQFSVERPDGSNFTLKIRSTKLEDSAMYFCASSSQGLAKNIQYFGAGTRLSVL.

The rearrangement joins TRBV18 to TRBJ1-3; 10 positions agree with TRBD1. V was clipped by 0 bases and J by 8 bases; unmatched bases: 4. The CDR3 has 15 amino acids. The germline CDR1 and CDR2 sequences are KGHSH and LQKENI. The CDR3 DNA is TGTGCCAGCTCACCACCTGGGACAGGGGATTACACCATATATTTT. This translates into CASSPPGTGDYTIYF.

This chain links TRBV28 with TRBJ1-2; TRBD1 aligns across 11 bases. Trimming took 1 base from V and 6 from J; bases not matched to a gene: 7. In germline, CDR1 is MDHEN, CDR2 SYDVKM. The CDR3 runs to 16 residues. CDR3 coding DNA: TGTGCCAGCAGTTTATCGGACAGGGGGCGCATTAATGGCTACACCTTC. This codes for CASSLSDRGRINGYTF.

J is TRBJ2-2 and V is TRBV2; 7 nucleotides line up with TRBD2. The junction had 1 base not matched to a gene; V was cut back by 2 bases and J by 7 bases. This CDR3 contains 13 residues. Germline V gene sequence: CDR1 SNHLY, CDR2 FYNNEI. The DNA for the CDR3 is TGTGCCAGCAGTGAATCGGGGGGCGGGGAGCTGTTTTTT. It codes for CASSESGGGELFF.

This clonotype has only a few counts. The J gene is TRBJ2-2, the V gene TRBV3-1, with D uncertain. The CDR3 has 12 amino acids. Germline V CDR1 and CDR2: LGHDT, YNNKEL (reference sequence). The germline V and J ends were trimmed by 2 bases and 5 bases, with 3 bases remaining between them. The CDR3 protein is CASSQWTGELFF. As DNA, the CDR3 is TGTGCCAGCAGCCAATGGACCGGGGAGCTGTTTTTT.

This clonotype was seen a handful of times. The J gene is TRBJ2-1, the V gene TRBV24-1; D remains ambiguous. V was trimmed by 2 bases and J by 15 bases, leaving 10 bases between them. The CDR3 length is 11 residues. Per the germline V gene, CDR1 is KGHDR and CDR2 is SFDVKD. CDR3: CATSDSRMPFF. DNA for the CDR3: TGTGCCACCAGTGATTCAAGAATGCCGTTCTTC.

Many counts were recorded for this clonotype. The chain links TRBV18 to TRBJ2-7, with 11 bases fitting TRBD2. The CDR3 spans 14 residues. The V gene's germline CDR1 is KGHSH and CDR2 LQKENI. V dropped 3 bases and J dropped 6; count of bases not matched to a gene: 4. CDR3 sequence reads: CASSPTSGRGEQYF. The CDR3 DNA is TGTGCCAGCTCACCTACTAGCGGGAGAGGCGAGCAGTACTTC.

This clonotype was detected many times. The chain has TRBV12-3 or TRBV12-4 and TRBJ2-7, with D maybe TRBD1 (6 bases). The ends were cut back, 4 bases at V and 9 bases at J, with 13 bases in the middle. This CDR3 is 12 amino acids long. CDR3 residues: CASSWGLGGQYF. CDR3 sequence (DNA): TGTGCCAGCAGTTGGGGGCTCGGAGGGCAGTACTTC.

At least ten counts were recorded for this clonotype. The germline gene is not matched at one end of the junction; a read error may be the cause. This sequence joins TRBV4-2 and TRBJ2-1, with a possible D match to TRBD2 (6 bases). CDR3 length: 12 amino acids. Germline V lookup: CDR1 LGHNA, CDR2 YNFKEQ. The DNA for the CDR3 is TGTGCCAGCAGCCAAGACGAGACTAGAGTAGACTTC. Translation: CASSQDETRVDF.

This clonotype has just a few counts. This sequence joins TRBV4-2 and TRBJ2-1, with TRBD2 matching over 12 bases. The CDR3 covers 15 residues. The J segment lost 9 bases and the V segment lost 2 bases, leaving 5 bases of the junction unmatched. Looked up from germline, CDR1 is LGHNA and CDR2 is YNFKEQ. CDR3 sequence reads: CASSQLAGGQGEQFF. DNA of the CDR3: TGTGCCAGCAGCCAACTAGCGGGGGGGCAAGGTGAGCAGTTCTTC.